These T cell receptor beta chains were read from a single sample in a study of T cells in Graves' hyperthyroidism and ophthalmopathy. From the multiplex PCR reads, TCRdb called clonotypes with MiXCR, one entry per CDR3 protein. The sample shows 600,000 to 650,000 distinct CDR3 sequences, less than 25% of them seen only once. Sequenced sample: blood. These receptors were taken from a man younger than 40 with Graves' ophthalmopathy. CDR3s include the opening cysteine and the closing phenylalanine or tryptophan. The D gene is left open where the match is weak. Size tells how often a clone was seen (once, few, many) or the class of an expanded clone, and some rows leave it out.

. TRBJ2-5 many TRBV30 CAWSVLTETQYF TGTGCCTGGAGTGTACTTACGGAGACCCAGTACTTC
. TRBJ1-5 many TRBV2 CASSDLENQPQHF TGTGCCAGCAGTGATTTAGAAAATCAGCCCCAGCATTTT
TRBD1 TRBJ2-2 . TRBV10-3 CAISDFPTGVGTGELFF TGTGCCATCAGTGATTTTCCGACAGGGGTTGGCACCGGGGAGCTGTTTTTT
TRBD2 TRBJ2-3 many TRBV7-3 CASSRSGSTDTQYF TGTGCCAGCAGCCGTAGCGGGAGCACAGATACGCAGTATTTT
. TRBJ2-5 few TRBV10-3 CAISERPGETQYF TGTGCCATCAGTGAGCGGCCCGGGGAGACCCAGTACTTC
TRBD1 TRBJ1-2 many TRBV11-2 CASSSGTGLGYTF TGTGCCAGCAGCTCCGGGACAGGGCTTGGCTACACCTTC
. TRBJ1-6 few TRBV27 CASSFDGRTNSPLHF TGTGCCAGCAGTTTTGATGGCAGGACTAATTCACCCCTCCACTTT
. TRBJ1-4 . TRBV28 CASSLRGGPNEKLFF TGTGCCAGCAGTTTAAGGGGGGGACCCAATGAAAAACTGTTTTTT
. TRBJ2-1 many TRBV5-1 CASSRPGAGDNEQFF TGCGCCAGCAGCCGCCCCGGGGCAGGGGACAATGAGCAGTTCTTC
. TRBJ2-7 few TRBV27 CASSDIKKKAYEQYF TGTGCCAGCAGCGACATAAAGAAAAAGGCCTACGAGCAGTACTTC
. TRBJ1-1 many TRBV7-2 CASSHTGFASEAFF TGTGCCAGCAGCCACACAGGGTTTGCTTCTGAAGCTTTCTTT
. TRBJ1-2 many TRBV3-1 CASSQDFTAVYGYTF TGTGCCAGCAGCCAAGATTTCACAGCCGTCTATGGCTACACCTTC
. TRBJ2-3 . TRBV9 CASSVGSGFVDTQYF TGTGCCAGCAGCGTAGGGTCAGGTTTTGTAGATACGCAGTATTTT
TRBD2 TRBJ2-7 many TRBV20-1 CSARGTIGYEQYF TGCAGTGCTAGGGGGACTATTGGATACGAGCAGTACTTC
. TRBJ2-7 . TRBV29-1 CSVKEGSEQYF TGCAGCGTTAAAGAGGGATCCGAGCAGTACTTC
TRBD1 TRBJ2-2 . TRBV6-1 CASRAGTETGELFF TGTGCCAGCAGGGCCGGGACAGAGACCGGGGAGCTGTTTTTT
. TRBJ2-7 many TRBV30 CAWSVGGYEQYF TGTGCCTGGAGTGTTGGGGGCTACGAGCAGTACTTC
. TRBJ1-2 few TRBV3-1 CASSDTTNYGYTF TGTGCCAGCAGCGACACAACTAACTATGGCTACACCTTC
TRBD1 TRBJ2-5 many TRBV6-2/TRBV6-3 CASTWTGEETQYF TGTGCCAGCACCTGGACAGGGGAAGAGACCCAGTACTTC